Presented here are 16 T cell receptor beta chains from one specimen sequenced in a study of shared clonotypes between healthy human individuals. The assay was immunoSEQ multiplex PCR, and TCRdb's table has in-frame clones only and misses some. The sample yields roughly 760,000 clones, roughly 70% seen once. Sequenced input: memory CD4+ T cells sorted from blood. Stated subset: CD45RA-negative fraction. The receptors originated from a woman aged 25-40 years in good health.

The gene calls are TRBV30 and TRBJ1-5; 7 bases fit TRBD1. The CDR3 covers 16 residues. From germline, CDR1 is GTSNPN and CDR2 SVGIG (reference sequence). Losses at the gene ends were 2 bases for V and 3 bases for J; bases not matched to a gene: 10. CDR3 amino acids: CAWSPYRGRDNQPQHF. Written as DNA, the CDR3 is TGTGCCTGGAGTCCCTACAGGGGCCGGGACAATCAGCCCCAGCATTTT.

Worth noting for this clone: This sequence may be a read error, since a much larger clone differs from it by one base. The CDR3 DNA reads as TGTGCCAGCAGCCGTAGCACAGATACGCAGTATTTT. It is translated as CASSRSTDTQYF. V and J are TRBV11-3 and TRBJ2-3, with D unclear. Looked up from germline, CDR1 is SGHNT and CDR2 is YENEEA. The CDR3 loop spans 12 amino acids. Trimming took off 5 bases at V and 0 bases at J, with 3 bases between the two ends.

V is TRBV5-1 and J is TRBJ2-1; D is uncertain. CDR1 is SGHRS and CDR2 is YFSETQ in the germline V gene. V was cut by 4 bases and J by 7 bases, with 18 bases left in between. CDR3 length equals 15 residues. In nucleotides, the CDR3 is TGCGCCAGCAGCGTAATGGTGGAAACCCATAATGAGCAGTTCTTC. Protein product: CASSVMVETHNEQFF. Filled out from reference TRBV5-1 and TRBJ2-1, the complete variable domain reads KAGVTQTPRYLIKTRGQQVTLSCSPISGHRSVSWYQQTPGQGLQFLFEYFSETQRNKGNFPGRFSGRQFSNSRSEMNVSTLELGDSALYLCASSVMVETHNEQFFGPGTRLTVL.

The chain recombines TRBV6-1 with TRBJ1-5; possible D gene TRBD1, 6 bases. The germline gives CDR1 MNHNS, CDR2 SASEGT. The V end lost 8 bases, the J end lost 7 bases, and 12 bases lay between the germline ends. The CDR3 sequence is 12 residues long. This CDR3 reads CASLGGWQPQHF. CDR3 bases: TGTGCCAGCCTAGGGGGATGGCAGCCCCAGCATTTT.

As concerns this clone: Other nucleotide sequences from this sample produce the same CDR3. This rearrangement joins TRBV5-1 to TRBJ2-1, with TRBD2 matching 7 bases. The germline V gene encodes CDR1 SGHRS and CDR2 YFSETQ. Trimming cost V 1 base and J 3 bases; bases outside gene matches: 4. This CDR3 comprises 15 residues. The CDR3 coding sequence is TGCGCCAGCAGCTTGTCTAGCGGAAACTACAATGAGCAGTTCTTC. The encoded protein is CASSLSSGNYNEQFF.

This clone has only a few counts. The rearrangement joins TRBV19 to TRBJ2-2; D is ambiguous. Germline V gene data show CDR1 as LNHDA and CDR2 as SQIVND (reference sequence). V was shortened by 5 bases and J by 9 bases, with 10 bases between the two germline ends. The CDR3 has 12 amino acids. CDR3 sequence (DNA): TGTGCCAGTAGTCCAATCTCCCGGGAGCTGTTTTTT. Protein product: CASSPISRELFF.

This clone was detected only once. This chain uses TRBV27 with TRBJ2-2, with 11 bases identical to TRBD1. The J segment lost 4 bases and the V segment lost 6 bases, leaving 4 bases of the junction unmatched. Germline loops: CDR1 MNHEY, CDR2 SMNVEV (reference sequence). This CDR3 has 15 amino acids. The DNA for the CDR3 is TGTGCCAGCAGACCGGGACAGGGGGTCACCGGGGAGCTGTTTTTT. This codes for CASRPGQGVTGELFF.

V gene TRBV28 combines with J gene TRBJ1-1; perhaps TRBD1 as D (6 bases). Germline values: CDR1 MDHEN, CDR2 SYDVKM. The CDR3 is 13 amino acids. Trimming shortened V by 7 bases and J by 3 bases, and 12 bases separated the two germline ends. In DNA form, the CDR3 reads TGTGCCAGCACCCCAGGGGTTGACACTGAAGCTTTCTTT. Translated, it gives CASTPGVDTEAFF. The whole variable domain, remainder taken from reference TRBV28 and TRBJ1-1, is DVKVTQSSRYLVKRTGEKVFLECVQDMDHENMFWYRQDPGLGLRLIYFSYDVKMKEKGDIPEGYSVSREKKERFSLILESASTNQTSMYLCASTPGVDTEAFFGQGTRLTVV.

This clone has only a few counts. The genes are TRBV30 and TRBJ2-3, with TRBD2 matching over 13 bases. CDR1 GTSNPN and CDR2 SVGIG come from the germline V gene (reference sequence). CDR3 length equals 16 residues. V dropped 0 bases and J dropped 6; count of bases not matched to a gene: 6. CDR3: CAWSVGETSGRDTQYF. The DNA of the CDR3 is TGTGCCTGGAGTGTGGGGGAGACTAGCGGGAGGGATACGCAGTATTTT.

This clone has only one observation. The rearrangement joins TRBV7-2 to TRBJ1-2, with D possibly being TRBD1 (5 bases). CDR1 is SGHTA, CDR2 FQGNSA, per germline. V lost 3 bases and J 9 bases, leaving 14 bases between the germline ends. The CDR3 extends over 13 amino acids. The CDR3 loop is CASSLGTRWSYTF. CDR3 bases: TGTGCCAGCAGCTTGGGGACGCGGTGGAGCTACACCTTC.

The chain combines TRBV5-5 with TRBJ2-7; D possibly corresponds to TRBD2 (6 bases). The CDR3 runs 13 residues. Germline V CDR1 and CDR2: SGHKS, YYEKEE (reference sequence). The ends were cut back, 3 bases at V and 3 bases at J, with 10 bases in the middle. The CDR3 region is CASSSRGSYEQYF. As DNA, the CDR3 is TGTGCCAGCAGCTCTCGGGGGAGCTACGAGCAGTACTTC. Using reference TRBV5-5 and TRBJ2-7 for the parts outside the CDR3, the full variable domain is DAGVTQSPTHLIKTRGQQVTLRCSPISGHKSVSWYQQVLGQGPQFIFQYYEKEERGRGNFPDRFSARQFPNYSSELNVNALLLGDSALYLCASSSRGSYEQYFGPGTRLTVT.

V usage is TRBV5-1 and J usage is TRBJ1-2; 7 nucleotides match TRBD1. Germline lookup yields CDR1 SGHRS and CDR2 YFSETQ. The J segment lost 7 bases and the V segment lost 3 bases, leaving 9 bases of the junction unmatched. The CDR3 consists of 14 residues. CDR3 amino acids: CASSYGTETFGYTF. The CDR3 DNA sequence: TGCGCCAGCAGCTACGGGACAGAAACTTTTGGCTACACCTTC.

CDR3 coding DNA: TGTGCTTTCCGCGGGGGACCCTCTGGAAACACCATATATTTT. Translating it yields CAFRGGPSGNTIYF. The chain employs TRBV7-9 and TRBJ1-3; maybe TRBD1 (5 bases). Germline V gene sequence: CDR1 SEHNR, CDR2 FQNEAQ (reference sequence). The CDR3 length is 14 residues.

This clone was seen at least ten times. The CDR3 sequence: CAIRQGEEQPQHF. The CDR3 bases are TGTGCCATTCGACAGGGAGAAGAACAGCCCCAGCATTTT. The J gene is TRBJ1-5, the V gene TRBV10-3; 7 nucleotides agree with TRBD1. Germline V CDR1 and CDR2: ENHRY, SYGVKD. The J segment lost 7 bases and the V segment lost 9 bases, leaving 9 bases of the junction unmatched. The CDR3 is 13 residues long.

This clone was picked up many times. The chain carries TRBV19 and TRBJ1-2; D not certain. The CDR3 is made up of 12 amino acids. V was pared by 2 bases and J by 11 bases, with 12 bases between. CDR1 is LNHDA, CDR2 SQIVND, per germline (reference sequence). CDR3 bases: TGTGCCAGTAGTATAAACAGCCGTAAATACACCTTC. It specifies CASSINSRKYTF.

The rearrangement links TRBV7-8 to TRBJ2-3, with TRBD1 matching 7 bases. The CDR3 has 15 amino acids. Germline assignment: CDR1 SGHVS and CDR2 FQNEAQ. With 1 base clipped from V and 2 bases from J, the junction kept 3 bases outside the gene matches. The CDR3: CASSLVGQVTDTQYF. Here the CDR3 DNA reads TGTGCCAGCAGCTTAGTAGGACAGGTCACAGATACGCAGTATTTT.